A selection of T cell receptor beta chains follows, all from one sample in a study of shared clonotypes between healthy human individuals. Produced via immunoSEQ multiplex PCR; TCRdb's table is partial and in-frame only. Of approximately 1.5 million clones listed, roughly 98% are singletons. The sample consisted of naive CD4+ T cells sorted from blood. These receptors were collected from a man aged 25-45 years in good health. Each CDR3 is given without its conserved first and last residue. Fields, in order: V gene, J gene, CDR3 protein.

TRBV5-1	TRBJ2-2	ASSPSTKSTGELF
TRBV28	TRBJ1-1	ASSFLPPLNTEAF
TRBV2	TRBJ1-4	AIHWGEKLF
TRBV5-1	TRBJ2-7	ASSLSLAASYEQY
TRBV9	TRBJ2-1	ASSASGTSQNEQF
TRBV9	TRBJ2-2	ASSLRQGNTGELF
TRBV7-2	TRBJ1-2	ASSFPDRVVIGYT
TRBV7-2	TRBJ1-1	ASRIDRDMNTEAF
TRBV6-5	TRBJ1-1	ASSYWGGVNTEAF
TRBV7-6	TRBJ2-5	ASSFEADRGRETQY
TRBV6-5	TRBJ2-1	ASSSRWADNEQF
TRBV29-1	TRBJ2-7	SVVPFVLAGGAYEQY
TRBV28	TRBJ2-4	ASSYWGTGGSVAKNIQY
TRBV6-6	TRBJ2-2	ASNRLASNTGELF
TRBV15	TRBJ2-1	ATSRERGDNEQF
TRBV7-2	TRBJ2-4	ASSTGLAKNIQY
TRBV7-9	TRBJ2-2	ASSPTGELWTGELF
TRBV5-6	TRBJ2-7	ASSVAIRLHEQY
TRBV6-4	TRBJ2-3	ASPGTTDTDTQY
TRBV6-5	TRBJ1-1	ASSYFIGTEAF
TRBV6-1	TRBJ2-1	ASSETADSYNEQF
TRBV18	TRBJ2-3	ASSPRLAGTSTDTQY
TRBV6-5	TRBJ2-7	ASSYSSGVAEQY
TRBV5-1	TRBJ2-1	ASSSSGQNYNEQF
TRBV30	TRBJ1-1	AWSVRSVLTTEAF
TRBV5-1	TRBJ2-3	ASSFGHSQDTQY
TRBV11-3	TRBJ2-2	ASSLGRDGELF
TRBV19	TRBJ2-3	ASSLSGVLATDTQY
TRBV6-5	TRBJ2-7	ASSYSNPGYEQY
TRBV5-1	TRBJ2-1	ASSLAVSGSNEQF
TRBV5-1	TRBJ2-2	ASSLAGKGTTGELF
TRBV29-1	TRBJ2-3	SVGVLAGSTDTQY
TRBV7-9	TRBJ1-2	ASSFGTGLGGYT
TRBV2	TRBJ2-3	ATRTGFTDTQY
TRBV19	TRBJ2-3	ASSGRDSNTDTQY
TRBV5-1	TRBJ2-7	ASSHGLAGTYEQY
TRBV6-5	TRBJ2-7	ASSYPVGTGGEQY
TRBV28	TRBJ1-2	ASRTGGNYGYT
TRBV20-1	TRBJ2-7	SAAGTYEQY
TRBV6-5	TRBJ2-3	ASSKYPGTDTQY
TRBV7-2	TRBJ1-2	ASSSGGTLNFYGYT
TRBV7-2	TRBJ1-5	ASSLGGQGRQPQH
TRBV11-3	TRBJ2-2	ASSLEEGVGELF
TRBV19	TRBJ1-4	ASSIDRSPNEKLF
TRBV5-1	TRBJ1-2	ASSLLGQGTNYGYT
TRBV5-1	TRBJ2-7	ASSNGTSATYEQY
TRBV18	TRBJ2-1	ASSPGYNEQF